The 6 T cell receptor beta chains reported below all come from one sample, sequenced in a study of blood T cells in healthy people across ages. Then a second PCR, running roughly 7 to 11 cycles, was carried out with a sample-barcoded 5' primer and a J-beta primer mix. One entry per CDR3 protein results from TCRdb running MiXCR on the 5' RACE reads. The table lists about 800,000 distinct CDR3 sequences, just under 25% of them singletons. The data were also submitted as part of a second study, on T cells of mothers and their children.

The sample was blood. These receptors were obtained from a boy between 10 and 17 years old in good health.

This clonotype was found many times. CDR3 sequence reads: CSARDLGLPPGTLDRAVYGYTF. In DNA form, the CDR3 reads TGCAGTGCTAGAGATCTCGGCCTTCCCCCCGGAACCCTGGACAGGGCGGTCTATGGCTACACCTTC. The chain has TRBV20-1 and TRBJ1-2; 8 bases align to TRBD1. The junction had 28 bases not matched to a gene; V was cut back by 0 bases and J by 4 bases. Germline CDR1 and CDR2: DFQATT and SNEGSKA (reference sequence). The CDR3 loop spans 22 amino acids.

This clonotype was detected a few times. The chain uses TRBV28 and TRBJ2-1, with D perhaps given as TRBD1 or TRBD2 (5 bases each). Between the trimmed V and J ends, which lost 5 bases and 10 bases, there was a span of 12 bases. Germline-derived CDR1 and CDR2 are MDHEN and SYDVKM. This CDR3 region has 12 residues. The CDR3 is CASSTRGAEQFF. The CDR3 DNA reads as TGTGCCAGCAGTACTCGGGGCGCGGAGCAGTTCTTC.

This clonotype was seen more than once but under ten times. V gene TRBV7-8 combines with J gene TRBJ2-7; D is ambiguous. The germline V gene encodes CDR1 SGHVS and CDR2 FQNEAQ. The CDR3 extends over 14 amino acids. V gave up 5 bases and J gave up 4 bases, with 15 bases separating them. The CDR3 region has the DNA TGTGCCAGCAGCCCAGGACCGGGCCTGTACGAGCAGTACTTC. Translation gives CASSPGPGLYEQYF.

This clonotype was seen a handful of times. V gene TRBV28 combines with J gene TRBJ2-1; 13 bases map to TRBD2. The CDR3 is 14 residues long. Germline V CDR1 and CDR2: MDHEN, SYDVKM. Trimming at V came to 4 bases and at J to 8 bases, leaving 2 bases not matched to a gene. CDR3 protein: CASSSLAGGDEQFF. The CDR3 nucleotides are TGTGCCAGCAGTTCACTAGCGGGAGGGGATGAGCAGTTCTTC.

The chain carries TRBV7-2 and TRBJ2-1, with 8 positions matching TRBD1. CDR1 and CDR2 (germline): SGHTA, FQGNSA. V gave up 6 bases and J gave up 2 bases; unmatched junction bases: 6. The CDR3 runs 15 residues. The CDR3, as DNA: TGTGCCAGCAGTTTCCGACAGGGGACCTACAATGAGCAGTTCTTC. Its translation is CASSFRQGTYNEQFF.

The gene calls are TRBV2 and TRBJ2-5, with D perhaps TRBD1 (6 bases). The V gene's germline CDR1 is SNHLY and CDR2 FYNNEI. V shed 3 bases and J shed 4 bases, with 15 bases lying between them. The CDR3 is made up of 15 amino acids. The CDR3 sequence: CASSDQGLRGETQYF. CDR3 coding DNA: TGTGCCAGCAGTGACCAGGGGTTAAGGGGAGAGACCCAGTACTTC. The full variable domain, completed using reference TRBV2 and TRBJ2-5, is EPEVTQTPSHQVTQMGQEVILRCVPISNHLYFYWYRQILGQKVEFLVSFYNNEISEKSEIFDDQFSVERPDGSNFTLKIRSTKLEDSAMYFCASSDQGLRGETQYFGPGTRLLVL.